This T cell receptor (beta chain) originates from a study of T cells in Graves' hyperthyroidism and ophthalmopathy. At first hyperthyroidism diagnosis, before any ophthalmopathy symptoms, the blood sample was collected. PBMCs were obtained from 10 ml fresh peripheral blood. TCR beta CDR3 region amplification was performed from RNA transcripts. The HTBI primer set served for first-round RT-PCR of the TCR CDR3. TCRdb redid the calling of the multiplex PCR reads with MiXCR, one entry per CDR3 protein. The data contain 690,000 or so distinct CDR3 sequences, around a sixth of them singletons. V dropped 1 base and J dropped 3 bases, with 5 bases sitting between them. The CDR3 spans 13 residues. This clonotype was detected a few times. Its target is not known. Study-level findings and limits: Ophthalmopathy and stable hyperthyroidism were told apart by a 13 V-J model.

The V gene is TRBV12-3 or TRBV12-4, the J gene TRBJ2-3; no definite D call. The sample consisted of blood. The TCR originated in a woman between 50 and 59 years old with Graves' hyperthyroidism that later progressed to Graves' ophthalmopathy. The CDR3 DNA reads TGTGCCAGCAGTTTAGTCGAGACAGATACGCAGTATTTT. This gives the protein CASSLVETDTQYF.